The next 27 T cell receptor beta chains were all read from a single sample in a study of blood T cells in healthy people across ages. A J-beta primer mix and a sample-barcoded 5' primer were used in a second PCR of roughly 7 to 12 cycles. TCRdb recomputed calls from the 5' RACE reads with MiXCR, one row per CDR3 protein. This sample has more than 600,000 distinct CDR3 sequences, with more than 20% found just once. These data also featured in a second study, about T cells of mothers and their children.

What was sequenced was blood. These receptors were taken from a boy between 10 and 17 years old in good health.

The chain links TRBV9 to TRBJ2-5; TRBD2 matches 8 bases. The end of the DNA fits TRBJ2-1 better, so the J call may be wrong. CDR1 and CDR2 (germline): SGDLS, YYNGEE. This CDR3 spans 18 amino acids. The CDR3 bases are TGTGCCAGCAGCGTAGACGTAAGGGAGCGGGAGACGGGGAATGAGCAGTTCTTC. Translation: CASSVDVRERETGNEQFF.

This clonotype turned up a few times. The V and J genes are TRBV5-1 and TRBJ1-1; D not certain. The V end lost 0 bases, the J end lost 2 bases, and 8 bases lay between the germline ends. Per germline, CDR1 SGHRS and CDR2 YFSETQ. The CDR3 sequence is 14 residues long. The CDR3 sequence: CASSLGLFNTEAFF. In nucleotides, the CDR3 is TGCGCCAGCAGCTTGGGGCTATTTAACACTGAAGCTTTCTTT.

This rearrangement joins TRBV10-2 to TRBJ2-4; 9 positions agree with TRBD1. The V segment lost 7 bases and the J segment 1 base; nucleotides outside the gene matches: 2. The V gene's germline CDR1 is WSHSY and CDR2 SAAADI. The CDR3 spans 14 residues. The CDR3 coding sequence is TGCGCCAGCACGGGACAGGGCGCCAAAAACATTCAGTACTTC. It specifies CASTGQGAKNIQYF.

The chain employs TRBV4-2 and TRBJ2-6, with 9 positions matching TRBD1. After removal of 1 base from V and 1 base from J, the junction contained 8 bases not matched to a gene. Germline V gene lookup returns CDR1 LGHNA and CDR2 YNFKEQ. The CDR3 totals 19 residues. The CDR3 sequence: CASSQGGQGMFSGANVLTF. In DNA form, the CDR3 reads TGTGCCAGCAGCCAAGGAGGACAGGGGATGTTTTCTGGGGCCAACGTCCTGACTTTC.

The gene calls are TRBV21-1 and TRBJ2-5; the table names TRBD1, a call not compared with the DNA. TRBV21-1 corresponds to a pseudogene. The CDR3 runs 17 residues. The CDR3 sequence: CASSKKAGQGQRETQYF. CDR3 sequence (DNA): TGTGCCAGCAGCAAAAAGGCGGGACAGGGGCAGAGAGAGACCCAGTACTTC.

This clonotype was recorded a few times. This chain uses TRBV7-9 with TRBJ2-5, with a possible D match to TRBD1 (5 bases). V was shortened by 6 bases and J by 2 bases, with 16 bases between the two germline ends. Germline V gene sequence: CDR1 SEHNR, CDR2 FQNEAQ (reference sequence). CDR3 length: 15 residues. For the CDR3, the DNA is TGTGCCAGCAGTGGCCGAGACAGCATTCAAGAGACCCAGTACTTC. Residues: CASSGRDSIQETQYF.

This chain uses TRBV11-2 with TRBJ2-7; D is undetermined. Trimming left V 1 base short and J 3 bases short, with 10 bases between. The CDR3 has 14 residues. The germline V gene has CDR1 SGHAT and CDR2 FQNNGV. The CDR3 loop is CASSLVDGVYEQYF. Here the CDR3 DNA reads TGTGCCAGCAGCTTAGTAGATGGGGTCTACGAGCAGTACTTC.

The chain uses TRBV28 and TRBJ1-5, with D possibly being TRBD1 (6 bases). Germline CDR1 and CDR2: MDHEN and SYDVKM. The CDR3 is made up of 15 amino acids. V was shortened by 7 bases and J by 0 bases, with 13 bases between the two germline ends. The CDR3 is CASNGGDYSNQPQHF. DNA of the CDR3: TGTGCCAGCAACGGGGGCGATTATAGCAATCAGCCCCAGCATTTT.

This chain links TRBV28 with TRBJ1-2; perhaps TRBD1 as D (5 bases). Germline lookup yields CDR1 MDHEN and CDR2 SYDVKM. The germline V and J ends were trimmed by 6 bases and 1 base, with 15 bases remaining between them. The CDR3 covers 15 residues. The CDR3 sequence is CASSAAGWGNYGYTF. The CDR3 nucleotides are TGTGCCAGCAGCGCCGCAGGGTGGGGTAACTATGGCTACACCTTC.

The chain combines TRBV15 with TRBJ2-5; the match to TRBD2 covers 10 bases. Germline CDR1 and CDR2: LNHNV and YYDKDF (reference sequence). This CDR3 is 15 amino acids long. V was pared by 2 bases and J by 5 bases, with 5 bases of the junction left unmatched. CDR3 amino acids: CATSRTSGIGETQYF. The CDR3 region has the DNA TGTGCCACCAGCAGAACTAGCGGGATCGGTGAGACCCAGTACTTC.

This clonotype was observed a handful of times. CDR3 in DNA: TGTGCCAGCGCGGTTCGGTTGGAAAACATTCAGTACTTC. Translated, it gives CASAVRLENIQYF. This chain links TRBV6-6 with TRBJ2-4; D remains ambiguous. CDR3 length equals 13 residues. V lost 8 bases and J lost 5, with 13 bases in between. CDR1 is MNHNY and CDR2 is SVGAGI in the germline V gene (reference sequence).

This clonotype was counted between two and nine times. CDR3: CASSPKDAAYEQYF. CDR3 bases: TGTGCCAGCAGCCCCAAGGACGCCGCCTACGAGCAGTACTTC. V gene TRBV27 combines with J gene TRBJ2-7; D not resolved. With 6 bases removed from V and 2 bases from J, the gap between germline ends came to 14 bases. The CDR3 is made up of 14 amino acids. The germline gives CDR1 MNHEY, CDR2 SMNVEV (reference sequence).

Only a few counts were recorded for this clonotype. The rearrangement joins TRBV3-1 to TRBJ2-5, with TRBD1 as a possible D gene (6 bases). The J call is doubtful: the DNA matches TRBJ2-7 better. Looked up from germline, CDR1 is LGHDT and CDR2 is YNNKEL (reference sequence). The CDR3 sequence is 15 residues long. The CDR3 reads CASSQGTIRWAEQYF. The CDR3 nucleotides are TGTGCCAGCAGCCAGGGGACAATACGCTGGGCCGAGCAGTACTTC.

This clonotype was detected only a few times. The chain combines TRBV29-1 with TRBJ2-2, with D possibly being TRBD1 or TRBD2 (5 bases each). CDR3 size: 15 residues. Germline-derived CDR1 and CDR2 are SQVTM and ANQGSEA. The V and J ends lost 0 bases and 6 bases respectively, with 14 bases between them. The CDR3 region has the DNA TGCAGCGTTGAAGATCAGGTTGGGGGTCCCGGGGAGCTGTTTTTT. Its protein product is CSVEDQVGGPGELFF.

The chain carries TRBV19 and TRBJ2-4; D call uncertain. Trimming removed 6 bases at V and 7 bases at J, with 7 bases between. CDR1 is LNHDA and CDR2 is SQIVND in the germline V gene (reference sequence). The CDR3 totals 11 residues. CDR3 amino acids: CASRSVNIQYF. The CDR3, as DNA: TGTGCCAGTAGATCAGTCAACATTCAGTACTTC.

The rearrangement uses TRBV29-1 and TRBJ1-1, with D unclear. Germline loops: CDR1 SQVTM, CDR2 ANQGSEA. The CDR3 covers 14 residues. Trimming shortened V by 0 bases and J by 0 bases, and 8 bases separated the two germline ends. The CDR3 loop reads CSVEDRMMNTEAFF. As DNA, the CDR3 is TGCAGCGTTGAAGATCGGATGATGAACACTGAAGCTTTCTTT.

This chain connects TRBV4-1 to TRBJ2-3; no definite D call. CDR3 length equals 15 residues. Trimming cost V 3 bases and J 2 bases, with 12 bases left between them. Per the germline V gene, CDR1 is MGHRA and CDR2 is YSYEKL. The CDR3 nucleotides read TGCGCCAGCAGCCAGCAGCTCCTGTACACAGATACGCAGTATTTT. This gives the protein CASSQQLLYTDTQYF.

This clonotype was seen only a few times. The rearrangement uses TRBV20-1 and TRBJ2-3; TRBD1 agrees at 7 bases. The germline CDR1 and CDR2 sequences are DFQATT and SNEGSKA (reference sequence). The CDR3 extends over 15 amino acids. V lost 3 bases and J lost 10; bases outside the gene matches: 16. Here the CDR3 DNA reads TGCAGTGCTAGTAAGGGGGCCCACACCAGAGGATCGCAGTATTTT. Translation gives CSASKGAHTRGSQYF.

This sequence joins TRBV7-2 and TRBJ2-2; possible D gene TRBD2, 6 bases. V was shortened by 1 base and J by 5 bases, with 11 bases between the two germline ends. This CDR3 contains 15 residues. The V gene's germline CDR1 is SGHTA and CDR2 FQGNSA. The CDR3: CASSLERVLTGELFF. The CDR3 region has the DNA TGTGCCAGCAGCTTAGAGCGGGTGCTTACCGGGGAGCTGTTTTTT.

The V gene is TRBV15, the J gene TRBJ1-2; the D is unclear. V lost 1 base and J 4 bases, leaving 7 bases between the germline ends. This CDR3 region has 13 residues. CDR1 LNHNV and CDR2 YYDKDF come from the germline V gene (reference sequence). CDR3 sequence: CATSRVGSYGYTF. The CDR3 DNA is TGTGCCACCAGCAGAGTGGGGAGCTATGGCTACACCTTC.

The chain uses TRBV9 and TRBJ2-2, with a weak D call TRBD1 (6 bases). The length of the CDR3 is 13 residues. Trimming took 7 bases from V and 2 from J, leaving 9 bases between them. The V gene's germline CDR1 is SGDLS and CDR2 YYNGEE. The chain's CDR3 is CASEDRNTGELFF. DNA of the CDR3: TGTGCCAGCGAGGACAGAAACACCGGGGAGCTGTTTTTT.

This clonotype came up a few times. The junction does not match germline at one end; this may be a read error. The chain uses TRBV6-6 and TRBJ2-3; a weak D match, TRBD2 (6 bases). Germline CDR1 MNHNY, CDR2 SVGAGI (reference sequence). The CDR3 spans 14 residues. CDR3 region: CASSYSGDPDTQYF. The CDR3 DNA reads TGTGCCAGCAGCTACTCGGGGGATCCAGATACGCAGTATTTT.

This clonotype was seen many times. The V call is TRBV7-9, the J call TRBJ2-7, with D perhaps TRBD2 (6 bases). Germline CDR1 is SEHNR and CDR2 is FQNEAQ (reference sequence). The CDR3 runs 14 residues. V dropped 5 bases and J dropped 0 bases, with 11 bases sitting between them. CDR3 bases: TGTGCCAGCAGCCGGGACTCCTCCTCCTACGAGCAGTACTTC. It is translated as CASSRDSSSYEQYF. The variable domain in full, completed from reference TRBV7-9 and TRBJ2-7, reads DTGVSQNPRHKITKRGQNVTFRCDPISEHNRLYWYRQTLGQGPEFLTYFQNEAQLEKSRLLSDRFSAERPKGSFSTLEIQRTEQGDSAMYLCASSRDSSSYEQYFGPGTRLTVT.

V is TRBV3-1 and J is TRBJ2-5, with D possibly TRBD2 on 6 matching bases. V was cut by 2 bases and J by 2 bases, with 21 bases left in between. Germline V gene data show CDR1 as LGHDT and CDR2 as YNNKEL (reference sequence). There are 18 residues in the CDR3. CDR3 residues: CASSQTPRDSLGQETQYF. The CDR3 nucleotides are TGTGCCAGCAGCCAAACACCCCGGGACTCCCTGGGGCAAGAGACCCAGTACTTC.

About this clonotype itself: At one of its ends the junction is not consistent with the germline gene, which may arise from a read error. The chain couples TRBV4-1 to TRBJ2-7; 7 bases map to TRBD2. The CDR3 sequence is 14 residues long. Germline values: CDR1 MGHRA, CDR2 YSYEKL. The CDR3 bases are TGCGCCAGCAACCAAGGGACTATGGGAGGCGAGCAGTACTTC. Translating gives CASNQGTMGGEQYF.

The chain links TRBV14 to TRBJ2-5, with 11 bases fitting TRBD2. The DNA matches TRBJ2-1 better at its end, which makes the J call doubtful. This CDR3 comprises 14 residues. CDR1 SGHDN and CDR2 FVKESK come from the germline V gene. CDR3 sequence reads: CASSQGTSGHEQFF. The CDR3 coding sequence is TGTGCCAGCAGCCAGGGGACTAGCGGCCATGAGCAGTTCTTC.

This clonotype was observed a handful of times. The genes are TRBV5-6 and TRBJ2-5, with D perhaps matching TRBD2 (5 bases). The CDR3 loop spans 15 amino acids. CDR1 and CDR2 (germline): SGHDT, YYEEEE. The V end lost 2 bases, the J end lost 0 bases, and 11 bases lay between the germline ends. The CDR3 bases are TGTGCCAGCAGCTTTTGGGCGGGCAACCAAGAGACCCAGTACTTC. The encoded protein is CASSFWAGNQETQYF. The full variable domain, in which reference TRBV5-6 and TRBJ2-5 provide the parts outside the CDR3, is DAGVTQSPTHLIKTRGQQVTLRCSPKSGHDTVSWYQQALGQGPQFIFQYYEEEERQRGNFPDRFSGHQFPNYSSELNVNALLLGDSALYLCASSFWAGNQETQYFGPGTRLLVL.